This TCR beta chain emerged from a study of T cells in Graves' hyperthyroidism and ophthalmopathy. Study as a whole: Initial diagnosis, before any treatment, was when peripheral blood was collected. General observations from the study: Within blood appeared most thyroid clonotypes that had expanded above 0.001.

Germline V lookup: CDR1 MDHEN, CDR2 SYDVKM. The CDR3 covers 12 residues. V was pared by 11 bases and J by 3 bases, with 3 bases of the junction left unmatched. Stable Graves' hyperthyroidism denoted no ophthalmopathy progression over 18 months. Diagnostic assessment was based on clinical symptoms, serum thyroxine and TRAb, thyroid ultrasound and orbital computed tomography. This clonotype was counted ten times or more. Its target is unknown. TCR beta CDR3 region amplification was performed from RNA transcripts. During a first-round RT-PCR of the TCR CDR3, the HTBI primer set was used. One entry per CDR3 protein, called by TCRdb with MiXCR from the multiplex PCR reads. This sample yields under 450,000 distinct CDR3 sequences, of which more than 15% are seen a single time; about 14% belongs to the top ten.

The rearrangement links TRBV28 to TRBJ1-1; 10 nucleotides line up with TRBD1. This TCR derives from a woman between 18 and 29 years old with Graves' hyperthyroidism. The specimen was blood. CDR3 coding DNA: TGTGCCGGTGGACAGGGGGACACTGAAGCTTTCTTT. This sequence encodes CAGGQGDTEAFF.